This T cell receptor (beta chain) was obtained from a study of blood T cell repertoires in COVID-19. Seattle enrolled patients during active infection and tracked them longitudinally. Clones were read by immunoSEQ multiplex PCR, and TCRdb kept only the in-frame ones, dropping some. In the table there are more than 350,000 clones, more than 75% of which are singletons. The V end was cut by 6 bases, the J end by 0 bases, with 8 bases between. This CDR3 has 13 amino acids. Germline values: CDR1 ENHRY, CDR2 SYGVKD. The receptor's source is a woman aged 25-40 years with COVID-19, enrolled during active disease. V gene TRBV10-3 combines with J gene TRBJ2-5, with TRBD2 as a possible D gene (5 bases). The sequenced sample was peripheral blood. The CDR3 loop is CAIRKADQETQYF. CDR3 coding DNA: TGTGCCATCAGGAAAGCGGACCAAGAGACCCAGTACTTC.